This TCR beta chain stems from a study of blood T cell repertoires in COVID-19. The assay was immunoSEQ multiplex PCR, and TCRdb's table has in-frame clones only and misses some. The sample contains over 200,000 clones, 85% to 90% of which appear only once. CDR1 is LGHNA, CDR2 YSLEER, per germline. V was cut by 0 bases and J by 0 bases, with 9 bases left in between. CDR3 size: 15 residues. The chain joins TRBV4-3 to TRBJ2-7, with D possibly TRBD2 on 6 matching bases. This sequence originates from a man in his thirties or forties who had recovered from COVID-19. The source material was PBMCs or T cells enriched from blood (not recorded which). This CDR3 is CASSQDDGSSYEQYF. In DNA form, the CDR3 reads TGCGCCAGCAGCCAAGATGACGGGAGCTCCTACGAGCAGTACTTC.